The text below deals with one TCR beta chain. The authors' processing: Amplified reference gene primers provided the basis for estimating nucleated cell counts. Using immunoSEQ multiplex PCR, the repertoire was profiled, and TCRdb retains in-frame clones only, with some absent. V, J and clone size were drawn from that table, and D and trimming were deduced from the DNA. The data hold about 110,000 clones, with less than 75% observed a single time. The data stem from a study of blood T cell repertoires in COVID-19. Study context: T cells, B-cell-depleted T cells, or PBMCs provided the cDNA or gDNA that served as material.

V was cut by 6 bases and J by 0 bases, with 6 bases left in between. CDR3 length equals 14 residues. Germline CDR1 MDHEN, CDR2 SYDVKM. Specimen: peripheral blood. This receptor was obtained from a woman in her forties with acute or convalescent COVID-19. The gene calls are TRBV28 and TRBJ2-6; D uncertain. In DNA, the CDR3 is TGTGCCAGCAGGGTGAGCTCTGGGGCCAACGTCCTGACTTTC. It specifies CASRVSSGANVLTF.